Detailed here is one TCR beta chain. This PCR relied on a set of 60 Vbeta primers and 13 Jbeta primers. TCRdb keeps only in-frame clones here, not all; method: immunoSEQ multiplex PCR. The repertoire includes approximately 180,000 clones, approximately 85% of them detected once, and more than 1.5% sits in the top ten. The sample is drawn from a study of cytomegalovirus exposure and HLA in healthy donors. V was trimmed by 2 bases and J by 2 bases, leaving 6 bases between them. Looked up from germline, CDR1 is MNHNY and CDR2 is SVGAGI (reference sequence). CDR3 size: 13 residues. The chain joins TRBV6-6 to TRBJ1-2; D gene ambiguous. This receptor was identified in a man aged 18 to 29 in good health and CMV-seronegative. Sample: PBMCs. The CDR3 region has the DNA TGTGCCAGCAGTTACGGGCAGAACTATGGCTACACCTTC. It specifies CASSYGQNYGYTF.